These T cell receptor beta chains were read from a single sample in a study of monozygotic twins with inflammatory bowel disease. TCRdb reprocessed the 5' RACE reads; each CDR3 protein has one entry and no DNA is given. In total, the table holds a few hundred thousand distinct CDR3 sequences. Specimen: blood. The receptors here all came from a human donor with ulcerative colitis or Crohn's disease, or a healthy co-twin of an affected twin (not recorded which). CDR3s include the opening cysteine and the closing phenylalanine or tryptophan.

V gene	J gene	CDR3 protein
TRBV4-2	TRBJ2-3	CASSQDGLTGTQYF
TRBV7-2	TRBJ1-2	CASSPSTGVSYGYTF
TRBV28	TRBJ2-1	CASSLGPAEQFF
TRBV7-2	TRBJ1-5	CASNSQGNQPQHF
TRBV4-3	TRBJ2-7	CASSQDRGEEQYF
TRBV5-1	TRBJ1-1	CASSLSQSGAGEAFF
TRBV20-1	TRBJ2-7	CSAAPQGYEQYF
TRBV5-5	TRBJ2-3	CASSLGEGHTDTQYF
TRBV6-1	TRBJ1-5	CASSPMTGGGQPQHF
TRBV6-1	TRBJ1-2	CASRGQGDASLGYTF
TRBV3-1	TRBJ2-7	CASSQEWIRGSHEQYF
TRBV7-2	TRBJ2-3	CASSLDFHTDTQYF
TRBV18	TRBJ1-1	CASSRGTGTMNTEAFF
TRBV2	TRBJ2-4	CASSEGGVRNIQYF
TRBV7-2	TRBJ2-1	CASSPTSFEQFF
TRBV6-2/TRBV6-3	TRBJ2-7	CASSYEGGYEQYF
TRBV27	TRBJ1-6	CASSLSPRVGSPLHF
TRBV5-1	TRBJ2-2	CASSSLRGRGTGELFF
TRBV19	TRBJ1-1	CASSITGVNTEAFF
TRBV6-1	TRBJ1-1	CASSRSSRGIEAFF
TRBV4-3	TRBJ2-7	CASSQDGAPSYEQYF
TRBV11-2	TRBJ2-5	CASSFWQETQYF
TRBV20-1	TRBJ2-3	CSAESRLAYSTDTQYF
TRBV20-1	TRBJ2-3	CSAFDRTSGGDTDTQYF
TRBV12-3/TRBV12-4	TRBJ2-4	CASSSQIQNIQYF
TRBV6-5	TRBJ2-1	CASSYPPGAGAKNEQFF
TRBV30	TRBJ2-1	CARAGGSPNEQFF
TRBV5-4	TRBJ1-1	CASRITGLNTEAFF
TRBV27	TRBJ2-7	CASSLSAGLRYEQYF
TRBV9	TRBJ2-2	CASSVKWEAGELFF
TRBV18	TRBJ1-1	CASSPTKQGGTEAFF
TRBV4-1	TRBJ2-3	CASSQDRQRRTDTQYF
TRBV5-4	TRBJ2-1	CASSLVIAGGGHEQFF
TRBV20-1	TRBJ2-1	CSAAANQINEQFF
TRBV5-5	TRBJ1-2	CASSFIGQGLRNYGYTF
TRBV5-1	TRBJ2-1	CASSQGLAGGGEQFF
TRBV14	TRBJ2-5	CASSPRGTSGDQETQYF
TRBV20-1	TRBJ2-5	CSARGGETQYF
TRBV20-1	TRBJ1-5	CSAPTKKGWNQPQHF
TRBV6-5	TRBJ2-2	CASSTGGFGELFF
TRBV2	TRBJ2-2	CASSLDTHSRSGELFF
TRBV4-3	TRBJ1-2	CASSQVGGRTYGYTF
TRBV5-5	TRBJ2-7	CASSFEFVSYEQYF